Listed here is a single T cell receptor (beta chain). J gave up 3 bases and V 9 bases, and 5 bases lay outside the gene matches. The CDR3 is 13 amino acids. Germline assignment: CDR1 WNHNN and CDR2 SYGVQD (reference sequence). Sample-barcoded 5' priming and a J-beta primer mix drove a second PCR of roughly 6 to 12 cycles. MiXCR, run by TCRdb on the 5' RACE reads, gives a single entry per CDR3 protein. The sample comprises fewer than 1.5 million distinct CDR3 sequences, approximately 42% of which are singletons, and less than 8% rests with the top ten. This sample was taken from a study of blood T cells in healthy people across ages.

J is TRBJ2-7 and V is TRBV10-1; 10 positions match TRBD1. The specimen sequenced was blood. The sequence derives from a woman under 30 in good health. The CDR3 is CARHRDRGYEQYF. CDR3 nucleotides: TGCGCCAGACACCGGGACAGGGGCTACGAGCAGTACTTC.